Detailed here is one T cell receptor beta chain. This CDR3 has 16 residues. Germline-derived CDR1 and CDR2 are SGHTA and FQGNSA. The junction had 8 bases not matched to a gene; V was cut back by 5 bases and J by 2 bases. The data were obtained in a study of T cell responses to AZD1222 COVID-19 vaccine. Some clones are missing from TCRdb's copy, which holds only in-frame ones; the method was immunoSEQ multiplex PCR. The table shows around 150,000 clones, with approximately 90% occurring only once. Sequenced material: peripheral blood, taken on day 0 of AZD1222 vaccination. This clonotype originated in an adult in good health. The rearrangement links TRBV7-2 to TRBJ2-7; TRBD1 matches at 11 bases. The CDR3 loop reads CASSRLGGQGAYEQYF. The CDR3 region has the DNA TGTGCCAGCAGCCGGCTGGGGGGACAGGGGGCCTACGAGCAGTACTTC. The full variable domain, completed using reference TRBV7-2 and TRBJ2-7, is GAGVSQSPSNKVTEKGKDVELRCDPISGHTALYWYRQSLGQGLEFLIYFQGNSAPDKSGLPSDRFSAERTGGSVSTLTIQRTQQEDSAVYLCASSRLGGQGAYEQYFGPGTRLTVT.